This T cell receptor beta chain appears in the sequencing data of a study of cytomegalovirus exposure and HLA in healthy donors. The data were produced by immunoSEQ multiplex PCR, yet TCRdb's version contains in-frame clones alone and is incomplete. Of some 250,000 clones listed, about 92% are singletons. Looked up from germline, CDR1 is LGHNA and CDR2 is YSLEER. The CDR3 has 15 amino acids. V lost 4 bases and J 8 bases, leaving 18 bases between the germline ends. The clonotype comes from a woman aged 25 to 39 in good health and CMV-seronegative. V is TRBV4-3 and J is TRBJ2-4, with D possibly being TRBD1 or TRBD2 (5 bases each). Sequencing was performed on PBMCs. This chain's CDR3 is CASSPGTAQMDIQYF. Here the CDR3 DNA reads TGCGCCAGCAGCCCCGGGACCGCCCAAATGGACATTCAGTACTTC.